These 13 T cell receptor beta chains share one sample of origin, sequenced in a study of response to subunit inactivated influenza vaccine. TCRdb re-called the RT-PCR reads with MiXCR, one entry per CDR3 protein. The sample includes about 700,000 distinct CDR3 sequences, 14% of them seen just once. Sequenced here: PBMCs from blood, sampled 14 to 15 days before vaccination. These receptors were obtained from a man in his fifties who received an inactivated influenza vaccine.

The rearrangement links TRBV20-1 to TRBJ2-3; the match to TRBD2 covers 8 bases. J gave up 4 bases and V 5 bases, and 5 bases lay outside the gene matches. Germline CDR1 is DFQATT and CDR2 is SNEGSKA (reference sequence). CDR3 length: 13 residues. In DNA, the CDR3 is TGCAGTGCTTTAGCGGGGAAGCCAGATACGCAGTATTTT. This encodes CSALAGKPDTQYF.

The chain combines TRBV12-3 or TRBV12-4 with TRBJ2-1; 8 nucleotides align to TRBD2. This CDR3 spans 15 amino acids. V dropped 10 bases and J dropped 4; count of bases not matched to a gene: 12. The CDR3 DNA follows: TGTGCCATTACGGGGGGGCGGGAGAATTACAATGAGCAGTTCTTC. Translation gives CAITGGRENYNEQFF.

The chain recombines TRBV7-9 with TRBJ2-2; the D gene could be TRBD1 or TRBD2 (6 bases each). The germline gives CDR1 SEHNR, CDR2 FQNEAQ (reference sequence). The V gene lost 1 base and the J gene lost 0 bases, with 12 bases spanning the gap. This CDR3 is 17 amino acids long. The CDR3 nucleotides are TGTGCCAGCAGCTTAGTAGGGGGGACAACGAACACCGGGGAGCTGTTTTTT. Amino acids: CASSLVGGTTNTGELFF.

CDR3: CASSLEVVGSIQYF. The CDR3 region has the DNA TGTGCCAGCAGCTTGGAGGTTGTAGGGTCCATTCAGTACTTC. The chain recombines TRBV5-5 with TRBJ2-4; D is unresolved. V was pared by 0 bases and J by 9 bases, with 13 bases between. The CDR3 has 14 residues. The V gene's germline CDR1 is SGHKS and CDR2 YYEKEE (reference sequence).

This clonotype was recorded many times. The CDR3 bases are TGTGCCAGCAGCTTAGGAGCGGGAGGGCCGGGAGAGACCCAGTACTTC. Translating gives CASSLGAGGPGETQYF. The chain joins TRBV11-2 to TRBJ2-5, with TRBD2 matching over 10 bases. This CDR3 is built from 16 residues. Germline V gives CDR1 SGHAT, CDR2 FQNNGV. V shed 1 base and J 4 bases; nucleotides not matched to a gene: 6.

V is TRBV30 and J is TRBJ2-1, with 11 bases aligning to TRBD1. Per the germline V gene, CDR1 is GTSNPN and CDR2 is SVGIG (reference sequence). CDR3 size: 15 residues. J was trimmed by 3 bases and V by 4 bases; bases with no gene match: 5. The chain's CDR3 is CAWIYGTGGYNEQFF. The CDR3 region has the DNA TGTGCCTGGATCTACGGGACAGGGGGCTACAATGAGCAGTTCTTC.

This clonotype was detected a few times. The genes are TRBV19 and TRBJ2-7, with 7 bases identical to TRBD1. The germline CDR1 and CDR2 sequences are LNHDA and SQIVND (reference sequence). Losses at the gene ends were 0 bases for V and 0 bases for J; bases not matched to a gene: 2. The CDR3 sequence is 15 residues long. The CDR3, as DNA: TGTGCCAGTAGTATAGAGACAGGGAGCTCCTACGAGCAGTACTTC. This gives the protein CASSIETGSSYEQYF.

The chain couples TRBV2 to TRBJ2-3; D is uncertain. Germline CDR1 is SNHLY and CDR2 is FYNNEI. V lost 10 bases and J lost 4, with 15 bases in between. The CDR3 is 13 amino acids. CDR3 region: CANNDAASDTQYF. The CDR3 nucleotides are TGTGCCAACAACGATGCCGCCTCAGATACGCAGTATTTT.

The genes are TRBV7-9 and TRBJ2-3; D is undetermined. Trimming pared 4 bases from V and 5 bases from J, leaving 10 bases between. The germline CDR1 and CDR2 sequences are SEHNR and FQNEAQ (reference sequence). There are 13 residues in the CDR3. The CDR3 loop is CASSSLGGDTQYF. In DNA form, the CDR3 reads TGTGCCAGCAGCTCCCTCGGCGGAGATACGCAGTATTTT.

The rearrangement uses TRBV7-6 and TRBJ2-7; TRBD1 matches at 8 bases. Germline assignment: CDR1 SGHVS and CDR2 FNYEAQ. This CDR3 spans 12 amino acids. The junction had 2 bases not matched to a gene; V was cut back by 3 bases and J by 7 bases. The CDR3 loop reads CASSFRDREQYF. In DNA, the CDR3 is TGTGCCAGCAGCTTCCGGGACAGGGAGCAGTACTTC.

A few counts support this clonotype. V is TRBV5-1 and J is TRBJ2-1; TRBD2 is a possible D gene (6 bases). This CDR3 contains 15 residues. V gave up 3 bases and J gave up 8 bases, with 18 bases separating them. Germline CDR1 SGHRS, CDR2 YFSETQ. CDR3 protein: CASSSGTPIIDEQFF. In DNA, the CDR3 is TGCGCCAGCAGCTCCGGGACTCCGATAATCGATGAGCAGTTCTTC.

The chain employs TRBV14 and TRBJ2-5; D uncertain. V dropped 1 base and J dropped 8 bases, with 11 bases sitting between them. The CDR3 contains 13 residues. Germline V lookup: CDR1 SGHDN, CDR2 FVKESK. The CDR3 reads CASSQVLVETQYF. The CDR3 DNA sequence: TGTGCCAGCAGCCAAGTCCTAGTAGAAACCCAGTACTTC. Full variable domain (missing parts from reference TRBV14 and TRBJ2-5): EAGVTQFPSHSVIEKGQTVTLRCDPISGHDNLYWYRRVMGKEIKFLLHFVKESKQDESGMPNNRFLAERTGGTYSTLKVQPAELEDSGVYFCASSQVLVETQYFGPGTRLLVL.

A few counts support this clonotype. The chain joins TRBV4-2 to TRBJ1-5, with TRBD1 as a possible D gene (5 bases). Trimming removed 0 bases from V and 2 bases from J, with 11 bases in between. CDR3 size: 16 residues. In germline, CDR1 is LGHNA, CDR2 YNFKEQ. The CDR3 bases are TGTGCCAGCAGCCAAGACGGGGGAAACGGCAATCAGCCCCAGCATTTT. It is translated as CASSQDGGNGNQPQHF.